Below, 15 T cell receptor beta chains from the same sample are listed, as sequenced in a study of siplizumab effects on memory and regulatory T cells. The assay was immunoSEQ multiplex PCR, and TCRdb's table has in-frame clones only and misses some. The sample shows approximately 100,000 clones, 92% of them seen only once. What was sequenced was Tregs sorted from blood. These TCRs come from a human donor in good health.

In DNA form, the CDR3 reads TGTGCCAGCAGTTACGTCCGGGTAGGGGATACGCAGTATTTT. Translation gives CASSYVRVGDTQYF. V and J are TRBV6-6 and TRBJ2-3; no clear D. Germline lookup yields CDR1 MNHNY and CDR2 SVGAGI (reference sequence). CDR3 length equals 14 residues. With 2 bases removed from V and 6 bases from J, the gap between germline ends came to 12 bases.

This clone has a handful of counts. The gene calls are TRBV11-2 and TRBJ2-7, with D perhaps given as TRBD1 or TRBD2 (5 bases each). This CDR3 has 15 amino acids. Germline values: CDR1 SGHAT, CDR2 FQNNGV. Trimming shortened V by 5 bases and J by 2 bases, and 16 bases separated the two germline ends. The CDR3 here is CASSRPGLGTYEQYF. In DNA form, the CDR3 reads TGTGCCAGCAGCCGTCCGGGGCTAGGTACCTACGAGCAGTACTTC.

The V and J genes are TRBV6-1 and TRBJ2-6; 12 bases line up with TRBD2. J gave up 0 bases and V 0 bases, and 9 bases lay outside the gene matches. The CDR3 contains 21 residues. Germline loops: CDR1 MNHNS, CDR2 SASEGT. CDR3 residues: CASSEALRLAGVYSGANVLTF. In DNA, the CDR3 is TGTGCCAGCAGTGAAGCGCTTCGACTAGCGGGGGTCTACTCTGGGGCCAACGTCCTGACTTTC.

This clone appeared once. The V and J genes are TRBV5-1 and TRBJ2-1, with 11 bases identical to TRBD2. Trimming at V came to 5 bases and at J to 6 bases, leaving 4 bases not matched to a gene. This CDR3 region has 14 residues. From germline, CDR1 is SGHRS and CDR2 YFSETQ. The CDR3 loop is CASSLSGRGNEQFF. CDR3 nucleotide sequence: TGCGCCAGCAGTCTTAGCGGGAGGGGCAATGAGCAGTTCTTC.

The chain is built from TRBV6-1 and TRBJ2-3; 7 nucleotides line up with TRBD1. Trimming at V came to 10 bases and at J to 2 bases, leaving 9 bases not matched to a gene. CDR1 and CDR2 from the germline V gene are MNHNS and SASEGT. The CDR3 covers 14 residues. The CDR3 here is CATDRQGYTDTQYF. In nucleotides, the CDR3 is TGTGCCACCGATAGACAGGGATACACAGATACGCAGTATTTT.

The CDR3 region has the DNA TGTGCCAGCAGCCAAGTAACGGGACTAGGAGAGACCCAGTACTTC. Amino acid sequence: CASSQVTGLGETQYF. This chain joins TRBV4-2 and TRBJ2-5, with 8 bases that match TRBD2. Trimming removed 1 base from V and 4 bases from J; junction bases left unmatched: 5. CDR1 and CDR2 from the germline V gene are LGHNA and YNFKEQ. This CDR3 has 15 amino acids.

The CDR3 bases are TGTGCCAGCTCACCCCCGGGACTAGCGGAAGAGACCCAGTACTTC. Residues: CASSPPGLAEETQYF. V is TRBV18 and J is TRBJ2-5; 11 bases match TRBD2. Germline loops: CDR1 KGHSH, CDR2 LQKENI. The CDR3 sequence is 15 residues long. V lost 3 bases and J lost 3; bases outside the gene matches: 3.

The chain links TRBV27 to TRBJ1-1; tentative D call: TRBD1 (5 bases). Trimming stripped 2 bases from V and 2 bases from J, with 9 bases between. CDR1 and CDR2 from the germline V gene are MNHEY and SMNVEV (reference sequence). CDR3 length: 14 residues. The CDR3 is CASSLVGVNTEAFF. CDR3 nucleotide sequence: TGTGCCAGCAGTTTAGTGGGGGTAAACACTGAAGCTTTCTTT.

CDR3 coding DNA: TGTGCCAGCAGTTCCGGGGACAGAGGTGAAGCTTTCTTT. Translation gives CASSSGDRGEAFF. The chain is built from TRBV9 and TRBJ1-1; 7 bases map to TRBD1. V dropped 5 bases and J dropped 7; count of bases not matched to a gene: 8. CDR1 is SGDLS and CDR2 is YYNGEE in the germline V gene. The length of the CDR3 is 13 residues.

The chain links TRBV18 to TRBJ1-1; tentatively, D is TRBD1 (5 bases). CDR3 length: 16 residues. Germline V lookup: CDR1 KGHSH, CDR2 LQKENI. Between the trimmed V and J ends, which lost 1 base and 0 bases, there was a span of 12 bases. CDR3 nucleotide sequence: TGTGCCAGCTCACCACTTGAAACAGGACTGAACACTGAAGCTTTCTTT. This translates into CASSPLETGLNTEAFF.

The chain couples TRBV7-9 to TRBJ2-2; maybe TRBD1 (5 bases). CDR3 length equals 14 residues. V was trimmed by 4 bases and J by 3 bases, leaving 9 bases between them. The V gene's germline CDR1 is SEHNR and CDR2 FQNEAQ (reference sequence). The CDR3: CASSSGFDTGELFF. In DNA, the CDR3 is TGTGCCAGCAGCTCAGGGTTCGACACCGGGGAGCTGTTTTTT.

This clone came up once. V usage is TRBV5-5 and J usage is TRBJ1-4, with TRBD1 as a possible D gene (6 bases). CDR1 is SGHKS, CDR2 YYEKEE, per germline (reference sequence). Trimming shortened V by 4 bases and J by 8 bases, and 12 bases separated the two germline ends. The CDR3 is made up of 13 amino acids. CDR3 nucleotides: TGTGCCAGCAGCATGACAGGCTTGGAAAAACTGTTTTTT. Amino acids: CASSMTGLEKLFF.

The V gene is TRBV27, the J gene TRBJ2-2, with no clear D. CDR1 and CDR2 (germline): MNHEY, SMNVEV (reference sequence). Trimming pared 5 bases from V and 0 bases from J, leaving 16 bases between. The CDR3 covers 17 residues. CDR3 sequence (DNA): TGTGCCAGCAGTCGAAGGGTCACCCCTTCGAACACCGGGGAGCTGTTTTTT. Translation: CASSRRVTPSNTGELFF.

The chain couples TRBV7-3 to TRBJ2-3, with 10 bases identical to TRBD2. CDR3 length: 15 residues. Germline V CDR1 and CDR2: SGHTA, FQGTGA. Trimming took 5 bases from V and 2 from J; bases not matched to a gene: 4. The CDR3 reads CASSLAGAHTDTQYF. The CDR3 DNA is TGTGCCAGCAGCCTAGCGGGGGCACACACAGATACGCAGTATTTT.

The chain joins TRBV5-1 to TRBJ1-2; D not resolved. Per the germline V gene, CDR1 is SGHRS and CDR2 is YFSETQ. CDR3 length: 13 amino acids. Trimming removed 2 bases at V and 4 bases at J, with 9 bases between. CDR3 DNA sequence: TGCGCCAGCAGCTTAGGGCAGATCTATGGCTACACCTTC. As protein: CASSLGQIYGYTF.